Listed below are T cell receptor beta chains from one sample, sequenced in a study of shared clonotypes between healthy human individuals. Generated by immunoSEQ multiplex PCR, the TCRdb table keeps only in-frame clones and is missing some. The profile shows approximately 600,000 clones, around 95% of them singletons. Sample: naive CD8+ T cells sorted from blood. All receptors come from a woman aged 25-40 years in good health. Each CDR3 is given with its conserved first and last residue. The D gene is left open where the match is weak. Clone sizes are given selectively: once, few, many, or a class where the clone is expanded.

cdr3_aa: CASSYGDNQPQHF
cdr3_nt: TGTGCCAGCAGCTACGGGGACAATCAGCCCCAGCATTTT
clone_size: NA
v_call: TRBV11-2
d_call: NA
j_call: TRBJ1-5

cdr3_aa: CASSLIGLNEKLFF
cdr3_nt: TGTGCCAGCAGCTTAATAGGGCTTAATGAAAAACTGTTTTTT
clone_size: NA
v_call: TRBV5-5
d_call: NA
j_call: TRBJ1-4

cdr3_aa: CASSVAPPGTGGNGYTF
cdr3_nt: TGTGCCAGCAGCGTAGCTCCCCCCGGGACAGGGGGCAATGGCTACACCTTC
clone_size: NA
v_call: TRBV9
d_call: TRBD1
j_call: TRBJ1-2

cdr3_aa: CASSRLKVTGELFF
cdr3_nt: TGTGCCAGCTCCCGCTTAAAGGTCACCGGGGAGCTGTTTTTT
clone_size: NA
v_call: TRBV27
d_call: NA
j_call: TRBJ2-2

cdr3_aa: CASSSDGGYTF
cdr3_nt: TGTGCCAGCAGCTCCGACGGGGGTTACACCTTC
clone_size: NA
v_call: TRBV5-4
d_call: NA
j_call: TRBJ1-2

cdr3_aa: CSVETRTEAYEQYF
cdr3_nt: TGCAGCGTTGAAACGCGGACAGAAGCCTACGAGCAGTACTTC
clone_size: few
v_call: TRBV29-1
d_call: NA
j_call: TRBJ2-7

cdr3_aa: CASTKSLLADYEQYF
cdr3_nt: TGTGCCAGCACCAAGTCCCTTCTAGCGGATTACGAGCAGTACTTC
clone_size: NA
v_call: TRBV2
d_call: TRBD2
j_call: TRBJ2-7

cdr3_aa: CASSYLGNNEQFF
cdr3_nt: TGTGCCAGCAGTTACCTTGGGAACAATGAGCAGTTCTTC
clone_size: NA
v_call: TRBV6-5
d_call: NA
j_call: TRBJ2-1

cdr3_aa: CASSVQGKETQYF
cdr3_nt: TGTGCCAGCAGCGTACAGGGCAAAGAGACCCAGTACTTC
clone_size: NA
v_call: TRBV9
d_call: NA
j_call: TRBJ2-5

cdr3_aa: CASKGRDHANEQFF
cdr3_nt: TGCGCCAGCAAGGGGCGGGATCACGCCAATGAGCAGTTCTTC
clone_size: NA
v_call: TRBV10-2
d_call: NA
j_call: TRBJ2-1

cdr3_aa: CASSRDRRGRAGEQYF
cdr3_nt: TGTGCCAGCAGCCGCGACCGGAGGGGGCGGGCGGGCGAGCAGTACTTC
clone_size: NA
v_call: TRBV5-4
d_call: NA
j_call: TRBJ2-7

cdr3_aa: CASSQESVTLSSYEQYF
cdr3_nt: TGTGCCAGCAGCCAAGAGTCGGTGACCCTAAGCTCCTACGAGCAGTACTTC
clone_size: NA
v_call: TRBV4-2
d_call: NA
j_call: TRBJ2-7

cdr3_aa: CASSILLAGRTREQFF
cdr3_nt: TGTGCCAGCAGCATACTACTAGCGGGGCGTACAAGGGAGCAGTTCTTC
clone_size: once
v_call: TRBV7-9
d_call: TRBD2
j_call: TRBJ2-1

cdr3_aa: CASSSPDGGETQYF
cdr3_nt: TGTGCCAGCAGCTCCCCCGACGGAGGGGAGACCCAGTACTTC
clone_size: few
v_call: TRBV5-4
d_call: NA
j_call: TRBJ2-5

cdr3_aa: CASSPVDTSYEQYF
cdr3_nt: TGTGCCAGCAGTCCCGTGGACACGTCCTACGAGCAGTACTTC
clone_size: NA
v_call: TRBV6-6
d_call: NA
j_call: TRBJ2-7

cdr3_aa: CASSASGDLHYTDTQYF
cdr3_nt: TGTGCCAGTAGCGCTAGCGGGGATCTCCATTACACAGATACGCAGTATTTT
clone_size: NA
v_call: TRBV19
d_call: TRBD2
j_call: TRBJ2-3